This T cell receptor beta chain derives from a study of T cells in Graves' hyperthyroidism and ophthalmopathy. The source material, RNA transcripts, was used to amplify TCR beta CDR3 regions. Using the HTBI primer set, a first-round RT-PCR was run on the TCR CDR3. TCRdb reprocessed the multiplex PCR reads via MiXCR and lists one record per CDR3 protein. The sample contains around 600,000 distinct CDR3 sequences, around 15% of which appear only once. This clonotype was observed many times. Germline V gives CDR1 DFQATT, CDR2 SNEGSKA (reference sequence). This CDR3 region has 14 residues. The V end was cut by 0 bases, the J end by 8 bases, with 14 bases between.

The genes are TRBV20-1 and TRBJ1-3, with a possible D match to TRBD1 (6 bases). The sequencing input was blood. This TCR derives from a woman aged 45-65 years with Graves' ophthalmopathy. The CDR3 reads CSARDRRAGDTIYF. CDR3 coding DNA: TGCAGTGCTAGAGATCGTAGGGCAGGGGACACCATATATTTT.